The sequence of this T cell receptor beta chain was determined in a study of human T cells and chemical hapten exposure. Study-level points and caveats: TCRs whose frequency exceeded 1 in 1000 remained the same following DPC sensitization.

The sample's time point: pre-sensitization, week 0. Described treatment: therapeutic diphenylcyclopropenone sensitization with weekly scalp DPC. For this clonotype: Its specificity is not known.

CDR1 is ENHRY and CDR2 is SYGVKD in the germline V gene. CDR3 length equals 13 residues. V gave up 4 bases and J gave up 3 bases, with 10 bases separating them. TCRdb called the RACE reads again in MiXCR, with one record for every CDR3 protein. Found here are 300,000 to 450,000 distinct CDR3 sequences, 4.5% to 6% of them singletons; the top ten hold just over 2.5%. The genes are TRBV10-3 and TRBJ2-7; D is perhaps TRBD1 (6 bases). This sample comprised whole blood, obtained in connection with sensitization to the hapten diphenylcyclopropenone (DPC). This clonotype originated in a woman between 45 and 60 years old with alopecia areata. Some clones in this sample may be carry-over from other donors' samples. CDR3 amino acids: CAISGDNLYEQYF. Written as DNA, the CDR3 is TGTGCCATCAGTGGGGACAACCTCTACGAGCAGTACTTC.